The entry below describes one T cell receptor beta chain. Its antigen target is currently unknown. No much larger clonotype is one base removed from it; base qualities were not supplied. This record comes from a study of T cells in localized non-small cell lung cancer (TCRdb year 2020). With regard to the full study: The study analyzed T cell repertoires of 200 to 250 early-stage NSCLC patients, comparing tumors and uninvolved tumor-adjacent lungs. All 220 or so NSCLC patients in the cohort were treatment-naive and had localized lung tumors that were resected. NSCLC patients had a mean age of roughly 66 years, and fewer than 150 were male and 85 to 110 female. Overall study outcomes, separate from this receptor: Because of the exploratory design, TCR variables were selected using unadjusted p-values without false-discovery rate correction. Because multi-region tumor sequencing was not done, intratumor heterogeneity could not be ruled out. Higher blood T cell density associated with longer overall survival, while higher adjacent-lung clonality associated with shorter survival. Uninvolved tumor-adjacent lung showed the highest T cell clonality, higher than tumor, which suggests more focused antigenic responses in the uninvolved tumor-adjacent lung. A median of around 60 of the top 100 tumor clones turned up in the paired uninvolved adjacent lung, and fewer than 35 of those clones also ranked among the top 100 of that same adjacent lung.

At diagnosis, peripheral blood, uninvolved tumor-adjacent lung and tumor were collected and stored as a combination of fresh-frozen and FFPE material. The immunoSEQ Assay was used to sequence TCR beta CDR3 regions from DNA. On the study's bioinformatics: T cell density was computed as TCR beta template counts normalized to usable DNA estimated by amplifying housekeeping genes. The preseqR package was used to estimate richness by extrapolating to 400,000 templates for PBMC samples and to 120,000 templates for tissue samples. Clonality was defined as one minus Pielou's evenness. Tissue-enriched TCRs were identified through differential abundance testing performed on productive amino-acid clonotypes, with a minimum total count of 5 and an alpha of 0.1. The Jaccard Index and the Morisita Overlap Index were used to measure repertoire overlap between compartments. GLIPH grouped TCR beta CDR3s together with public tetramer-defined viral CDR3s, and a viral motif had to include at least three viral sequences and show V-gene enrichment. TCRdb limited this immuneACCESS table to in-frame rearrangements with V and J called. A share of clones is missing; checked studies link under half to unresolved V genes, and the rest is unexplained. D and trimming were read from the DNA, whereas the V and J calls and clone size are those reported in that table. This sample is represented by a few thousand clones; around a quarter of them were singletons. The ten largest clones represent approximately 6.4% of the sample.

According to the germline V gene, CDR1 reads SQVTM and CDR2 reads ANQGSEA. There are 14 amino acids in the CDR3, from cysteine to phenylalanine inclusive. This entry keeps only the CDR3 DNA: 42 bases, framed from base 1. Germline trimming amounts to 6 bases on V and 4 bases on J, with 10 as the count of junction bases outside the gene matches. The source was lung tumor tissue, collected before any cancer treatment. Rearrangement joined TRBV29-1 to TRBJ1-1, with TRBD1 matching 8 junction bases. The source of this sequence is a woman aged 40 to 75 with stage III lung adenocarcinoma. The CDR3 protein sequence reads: CSVANSGGGTEAFF. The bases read TGCAGCGTCGCGAATTCAGGGGGCGGCACTGAAGCTTTCTTT.